This T cell receptor (beta chain) stems from a study of blood T cell repertoires in COVID-19. Looking at the study overall: The United States, Italy and Spain were the sources of the acute and convalescent COVID-19 samples.

J lost 0 bases, V lost 6 bases, and 11 bases had no gene match. Germline lookup yields CDR1 MDHEN and CDR2 SYDVKM. The CDR3 totals 16 residues. The protocol was immunoSEQ multiplex PCR, while the TCRdb copy is restricted to in-frame clones and leaves out a portion. The table shows 140,000 to 150,000 clones, with about 87% occurring only once. The TCR was taken from a man aged 60 to 69 with active or convalescent COVID-19. The specimen was peripheral blood. This rearrangement joins TRBV28 to TRBJ2-7; 7 nucleotides match TRBD1. The DNA for the CDR3 is TGTGCCAGCAGGACGGACCGGGACAGCAGCTCCTACGAGCAGTACTTC. It specifies CASRTDRDSSSYEQYF.